At least ten counts were recorded for the clone carrying this T cell receptor (beta chain). Axillary draining lymph nodes of breast cancer patients supplied the node samples. The data were taken from a study of breast tumors, draining lymph nodes, adjacent tissues. CDR1 is WNHNN, CDR2 SYGVQD, per germline (reference sequence). Trimming pared 6 bases from V and 3 bases from J, leaving 15 bases between. There are 15 residues in the CDR3. Each CDR3 protein gets one entry after TCRdb re-called the multiplex PCR reads with MiXCR. The sample records about 180,000 distinct CDR3 sequences, approximately 30% being singletons.

The sequencing input was axillary lymph node tissue. The receptor was derived from a female donor with breast cancer. Some clones in this sample may be carry-over from other donors' samples. The rearrangement joins TRBV10-1 to TRBJ1-3; TRBD1 might be the D (5 bases). This CDR3 is CASSSGHDIGNTIYF. For the CDR3, the DNA is TGCGCCAGCAGCTCCGGACACGATATTGGAAACACCATATATTTT.